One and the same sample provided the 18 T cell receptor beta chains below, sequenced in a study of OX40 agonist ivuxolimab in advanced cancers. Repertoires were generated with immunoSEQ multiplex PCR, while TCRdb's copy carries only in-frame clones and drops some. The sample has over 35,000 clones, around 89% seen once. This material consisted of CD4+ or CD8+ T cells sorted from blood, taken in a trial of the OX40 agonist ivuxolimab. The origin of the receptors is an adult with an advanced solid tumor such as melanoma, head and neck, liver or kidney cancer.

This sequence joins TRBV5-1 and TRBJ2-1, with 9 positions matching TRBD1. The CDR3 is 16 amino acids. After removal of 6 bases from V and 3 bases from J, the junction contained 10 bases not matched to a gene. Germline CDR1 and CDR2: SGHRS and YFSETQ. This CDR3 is CASNTGGFGNYNEQFF. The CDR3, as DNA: TGCGCCAGCAACACAGGGGGCTTCGGAAACTACAATGAGCAGTTCTTC.

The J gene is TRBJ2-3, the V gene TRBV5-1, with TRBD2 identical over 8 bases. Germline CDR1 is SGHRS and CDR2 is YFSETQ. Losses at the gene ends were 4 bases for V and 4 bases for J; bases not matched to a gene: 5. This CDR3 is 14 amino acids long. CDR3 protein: CASSPGGGSDTQYF. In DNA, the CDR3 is TGCGCCAGCAGCCCCGGGGGGGGCTCAGATACGCAGTATTTT.

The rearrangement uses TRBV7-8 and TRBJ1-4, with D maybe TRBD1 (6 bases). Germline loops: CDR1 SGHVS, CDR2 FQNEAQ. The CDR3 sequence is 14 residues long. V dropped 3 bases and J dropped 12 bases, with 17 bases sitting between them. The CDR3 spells CASSFGTSTGELFF. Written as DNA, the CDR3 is TGTGCCAGCAGCTTTGGGACATCAACCGGGGAACTGTTTTTT.

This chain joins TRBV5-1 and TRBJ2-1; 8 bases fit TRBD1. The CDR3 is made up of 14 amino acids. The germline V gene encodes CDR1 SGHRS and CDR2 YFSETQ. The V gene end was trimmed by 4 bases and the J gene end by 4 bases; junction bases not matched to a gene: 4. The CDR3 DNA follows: TGCGCCAGCAGCGGACAGGGACATTACAATGAGCAGTTCTTC. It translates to CASSGQGHYNEQFF.

CDR3 amino acids: CASSPPNRAGQPQHF. The CDR3 DNA follows: TGTGCCAGCTCACCACCAAACAGGGCAGGTCAGCCCCAGCATTTT. The chain uses TRBV18 and TRBJ1-5; possible D gene TRBD1, 6 bases. This CDR3 contains 15 residues. Per germline, CDR1 KGHSH and CDR2 LQKENI. V was trimmed by 0 bases and J by 6 bases, leaving 12 bases between them.

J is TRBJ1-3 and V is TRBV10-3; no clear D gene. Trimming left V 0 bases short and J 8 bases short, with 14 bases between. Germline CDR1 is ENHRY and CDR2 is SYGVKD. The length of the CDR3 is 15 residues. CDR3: CAISESGFRADTIYF. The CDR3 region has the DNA TGTGCCATCAGTGAGTCGGGATTTAGAGCAGACACCATATATTTT.

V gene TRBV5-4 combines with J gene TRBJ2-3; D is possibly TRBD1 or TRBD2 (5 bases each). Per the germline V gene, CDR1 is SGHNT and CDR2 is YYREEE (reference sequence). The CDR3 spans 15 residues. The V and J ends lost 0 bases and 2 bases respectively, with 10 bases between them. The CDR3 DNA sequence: TGTGCCAGCAGCTTGGGTGGGGGAATCACAGATACGCAGTATTTT. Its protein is CASSLGGGITDTQYF.

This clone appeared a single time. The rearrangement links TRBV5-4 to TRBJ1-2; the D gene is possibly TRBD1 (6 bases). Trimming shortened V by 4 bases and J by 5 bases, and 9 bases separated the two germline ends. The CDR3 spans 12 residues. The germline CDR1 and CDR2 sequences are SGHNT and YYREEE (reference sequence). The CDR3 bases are TGTGCCAGCAGCACCGGACAGTATGGCTACACCTTC. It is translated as CASSTGQYGYTF.

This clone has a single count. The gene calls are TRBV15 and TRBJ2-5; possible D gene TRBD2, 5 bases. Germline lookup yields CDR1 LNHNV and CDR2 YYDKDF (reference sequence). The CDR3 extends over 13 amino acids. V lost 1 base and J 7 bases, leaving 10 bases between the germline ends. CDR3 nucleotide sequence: TGTGCCACCAGCAGAGGACCGGCGGGGACCCAGTACTTC. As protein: CATSRGPAGTQYF.

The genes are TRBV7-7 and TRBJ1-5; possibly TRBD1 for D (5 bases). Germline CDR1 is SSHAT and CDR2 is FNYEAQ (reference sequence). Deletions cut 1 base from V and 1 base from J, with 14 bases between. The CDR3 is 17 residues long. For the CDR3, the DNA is TGTGCCAGCAGCTTAGGTCGGGTGGGGGTGAGCAATCAGCCCCAGCATTTT. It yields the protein CASSLGRVGVSNQPQHF.

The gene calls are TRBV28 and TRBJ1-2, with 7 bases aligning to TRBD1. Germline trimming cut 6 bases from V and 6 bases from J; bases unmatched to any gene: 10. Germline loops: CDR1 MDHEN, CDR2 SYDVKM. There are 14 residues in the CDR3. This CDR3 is CASRPPGQLDGYTF. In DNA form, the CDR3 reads TGTGCCAGCAGGCCCCCGGGACAGCTCGATGGCTACACCTTC.

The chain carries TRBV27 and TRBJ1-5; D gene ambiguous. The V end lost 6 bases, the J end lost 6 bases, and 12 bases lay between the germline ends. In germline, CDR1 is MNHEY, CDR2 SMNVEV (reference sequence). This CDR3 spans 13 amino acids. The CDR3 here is CASSPIRGQPQHF. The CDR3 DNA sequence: TGTGCCAGCAGCCCCATCCGGGGTCAGCCCCAGCATTTT.

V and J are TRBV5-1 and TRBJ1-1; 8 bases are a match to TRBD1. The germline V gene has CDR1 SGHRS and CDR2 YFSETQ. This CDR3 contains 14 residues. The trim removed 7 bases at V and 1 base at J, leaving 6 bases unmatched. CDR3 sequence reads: CASSDRGQNTEAFF. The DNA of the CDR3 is TGCGCCAGCTCAGACAGGGGACAGAACACTGAAGCTTTCTTT.

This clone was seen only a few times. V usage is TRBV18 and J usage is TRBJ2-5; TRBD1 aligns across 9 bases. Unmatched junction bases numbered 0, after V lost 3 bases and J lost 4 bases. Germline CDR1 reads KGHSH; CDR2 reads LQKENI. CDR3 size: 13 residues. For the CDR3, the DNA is TGTGCCAGCTCACCGGGACAGGGAGAGACCCAGTACTTC. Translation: CASSPGQGETQYF.

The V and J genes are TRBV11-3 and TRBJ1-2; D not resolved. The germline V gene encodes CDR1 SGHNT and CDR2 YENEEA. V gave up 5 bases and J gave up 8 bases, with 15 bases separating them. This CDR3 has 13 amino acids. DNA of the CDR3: TGTGCCAGCAGCCGCACGGCCGATCACGGCTACACCTTC. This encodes CASSRTADHGYTF.

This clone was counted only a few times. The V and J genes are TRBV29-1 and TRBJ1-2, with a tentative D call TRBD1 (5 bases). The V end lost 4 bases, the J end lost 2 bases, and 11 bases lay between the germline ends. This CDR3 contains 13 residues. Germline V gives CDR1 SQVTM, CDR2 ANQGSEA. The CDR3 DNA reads TGCAGCGTTGTGGACACCGTCAACTATGGCTACACCTTC. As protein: CSVVDTVNYGYTF.

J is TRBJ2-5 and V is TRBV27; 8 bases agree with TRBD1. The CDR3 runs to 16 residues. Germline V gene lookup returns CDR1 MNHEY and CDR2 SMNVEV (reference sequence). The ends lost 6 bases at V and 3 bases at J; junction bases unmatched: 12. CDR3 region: CASRQAGTGFEETQYF. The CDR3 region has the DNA TGTGCCAGCAGACAAGCCGGGACAGGCTTTGAAGAGACCCAGTACTTC.

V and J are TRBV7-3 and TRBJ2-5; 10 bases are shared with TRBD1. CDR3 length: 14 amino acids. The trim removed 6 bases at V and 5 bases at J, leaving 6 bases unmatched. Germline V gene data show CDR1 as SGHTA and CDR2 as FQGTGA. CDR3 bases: TGTGCCAGCAGGTCGGGGACAGGGGACGAGACCCAGTACTTC. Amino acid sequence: CASRSGTGDETQYF.